One sample yielded the 21 T cell receptor beta chains listed below, sequenced in a study of cytomegalovirus exposure and HLA in healthy donors. It was with 60 Vbeta and 13 Jbeta primers that the PCR ran. Sequencing used immunoSEQ multiplex PCR; TCRdb keeps in-frame clones, though not all of them. Among approximately 150,000 clones listed, approximately 88% were seen once. The sample was PBMCs. The receptors originated from a man aged 25-45 years in good health and CMV-seronegative.

The rearrangement joins TRBV5-1 to TRBJ1-2, with D possibly being TRBD1 (6 bases). Germline CDR1 SGHRS, CDR2 YFSETQ. V gave up 0 bases and J gave up 4 bases, with 16 bases separating them. The CDR3 is 16 amino acids. In DNA, the CDR3 is TGCGCCAGCAGCTTGGCCAACAGGGACGCTACCTATGGCTACACCTTC. Translation: CASSLANRDATYGYTF.

This clone has a single count. The chain employs TRBV28 and TRBJ2-7; the D gene is possibly TRBD1 (6 bases). Per germline, CDR1 MDHEN and CDR2 SYDVKM. Trimming shortened V by 5 bases and J by 6 bases, and 11 bases separated the two germline ends. The CDR3 runs 12 residues. The CDR3 bases are TGTGCCAGCAGTCCTCCGACAGGCGAGCAGTACTTC. Its protein product is CASSPPTGEQYF. Based on the CDR3 plus reference TRBV28 and TRBJ2-7, the full variable domain is DVKVTQSSRYLVKRTGEKVFLECVQDMDHENMFWYRQDPGLGLRLIYFSYDVKMKEKGDIPEGYSVSREKKERFSLILESASTNQTSMYLCASSPPTGEQYFGPGTRLTVT.

The CDR3 DNA follows: TGCGCCAGCAGCCAAGATGGGGGGGGGCGGGAGTGCGACGAGCAGTACTTC. Its protein is CASSQDGGGRECDEQYF. This rearrangement joins TRBV4-3 to TRBJ2-7, with D perhaps TRBD2 (7 bases). The CDR3 covers 17 residues. The V gene's germline CDR1 is LGHNA and CDR2 YSLEER. Trimming cost V 0 bases and J 5 bases, with 20 bases left between them.

V usage is TRBV7-6 and J usage is TRBJ2-3; D is unclear. Trimming stripped 5 bases from V and 6 bases from J, with 15 bases between. CDR1 and CDR2 (germline): SGHVS, FNYEAQ. This CDR3 is 14 amino acids long. The CDR3 reads CASSHPTGEDTQYF. DNA for the CDR3: TGTGCCAGCAGCCACCCTACCGGAGAGGATACGCAGTATTTT.

The rearrangement links TRBV2 to TRBJ1-6; 8 positions match TRBD1. The V segment lost 7 bases and the J segment 5 bases; nucleotides outside the gene matches: 7. Germline values: CDR1 SNHLY, CDR2 FYNNEI. This CDR3 region has 15 residues. The CDR3 DNA reads TGTGCCAGCACGGGACAGGCAACAAATAATTCACCCCTCCACTTT. Translation gives CASTGQATNNSPLHF.

A remark on this clone: The junction departs from the called germline gene at one end, perhaps through a read error. Other DNA sequences in the sample encode the same CDR3. The chain couples TRBV27 to TRBJ2-7; 9 nucleotides align to TRBD2. The CDR3 length is 13 residues. Germline CDR1 and CDR2: MNHEY and SMNVEV (reference sequence). CDR3 sequence (DNA): TGCGCCAGCAGTTTCGGTGCTAGCGGGGATTTGGCCTTC. This gives the protein CASSFGASGDLAF.

The table lists this clone with a count of one. The chain couples TRBV7-9 to TRBJ1-3; no clear D. The length of the CDR3 is 15 residues. The ends were cut back, 0 bases at V and 0 bases at J, with 6 bases in the middle. The germline V gene encodes CDR1 SEHNR and CDR2 FQNEAQ (reference sequence). DNA of the CDR3: TGTGCCAGCAGCTTAGCGGTCGGCTCTGGAAACACCATATATTTT. This gives the protein CASSLAVGSGNTIYF.

CDR3 coding DNA: TGCGCCAGCAGCGGGACAGGGGTAACTGAAGCTTTCTTT. It specifies CASSGTGVTEAFF. This chain connects TRBV5-1 to TRBJ1-1, with 10 nucleotides matching TRBD1. V was pared by 4 bases and J by 5 bases, with 2 bases of the junction left unmatched. Germline lookup yields CDR1 SGHRS and CDR2 YFSETQ. The CDR3 is 13 residues long.

This CDR3 reads CATSRGPRDRDGGYTF. CDR3 DNA sequence: TGTGCCACCAGCAGGGGCCCCCGGGACAGGGACGGTGGCTACACCTTC. The gene calls are TRBV15 and TRBJ1-2; 9 bases align to TRBD1. Germline V gives CDR1 LNHNV, CDR2 YYDKDF (reference sequence). There are 16 residues in the CDR3. V was pared by 3 bases and J by 7 bases, with 12 bases of the junction left unmatched.

This clone was counted a few times. The genes are TRBV10-3 and TRBJ2-1, with 7 positions matching TRBD1. V was pared by 5 bases and J by 3 bases, with 7 bases of the junction left unmatched. The CDR3 spans 15 residues. Germline CDR1 and CDR2: ENHRY and SYGVKD. CDR3 coding DNA: TGTGCCATCAGTCCCGGGACAGACCTCTACAATGAGCAGTTCTTC. Residues: CAISPGTDLYNEQFF.

The V gene is TRBV5-1, the J gene TRBJ1-4; 9 bases are shared with TRBD1. The ends lost 1 base at V and 8 bases at J; junction bases unmatched: 6. From germline, CDR1 is SGHRS and CDR2 YFSETQ. CDR3 length: 15 amino acids. The CDR3 DNA follows: TGCGCCAGCAGCTTGCTGACAGGGGGGGACGAAAAACTGTTTTTT. Residues: CASSLLTGGDEKLFF.

The chain employs TRBV19 and TRBJ1-6; 11 bases align to TRBD1. The CDR3 covers 13 residues. Germline lookup yields CDR1 LNHDA and CDR2 SQIVND (reference sequence). Trimming removed 8 bases from V and 9 bases from J; junction bases left unmatched: 3. CDR3 loop: CASAGQGGSPLHF. CDR3 nucleotides: TGTGCCAGTGCGGGACAGGGGGGTTCACCCCTCCACTTT.

This chain links TRBV7-6 with TRBJ1-4; 8 nucleotides line up with TRBD1. The V gene end was trimmed by 6 bases and the J gene end by 2 bases; junction bases not matched to a gene: 8. CDR1 is SGHVS, CDR2 FNYEAQ, per germline. The CDR3 runs to 16 residues. The CDR3 sequence: CASRRTGMVTNEKLFF. DNA for the CDR3: TGTGCCAGCAGGAGGACAGGGATGGTGACTAATGAAAAACTGTTTTTT. The full variable domain, rest sourced from reference TRBV7-6 and TRBJ1-4, is GAGVSQSPRYKVTKRGQDVALRCDPISGHVSLYWYRQALGQGPEFLTYFNYEAQQDKSGLPNDRFSAERPEGSISTLTIQRTEQRDSAMYRCASRRTGMVTNEKLFFGSGTQLSVL.

The CDR3 nucleotides are TGTGCCAGCAGTTACGGTACAGGCCCCTCATGGGAGCAGTACTTC. Its protein product is CASSYGTGPSWEQYF. This chain connects TRBV6-5 to TRBJ2-7, with D possibly TRBD1 on 5 matching bases. Trimming shortened V by 2 bases and J by 7 bases, and 18 bases separated the two germline ends. In germline, CDR1 is MNHEY, CDR2 SVGAGI. CDR3 length: 15 residues.

V gene TRBV7-2 combines with J gene TRBJ1-2; no firm D call. Per germline, CDR1 SGHTA and CDR2 FQGNSA. Deletions cut 2 bases from V and 2 bases from J, with 12 bases between. This CDR3 spans 15 amino acids. CDR3 in DNA: TGTGCCAGCAGCTTAAAACCACTCGCCAACTATGGCTACACCTTC. Translating it yields CASSLKPLANYGYTF.

This chain links TRBV4-3 with TRBJ2-1; TRBD1 aligns across 8 bases. CDR3 length: 15 amino acids. Germline values: CDR1 LGHNA, CDR2 YSLEER. The J segment lost 1 base and the V segment lost 3 bases, leaving 2 bases of the junction unmatched. Here the CDR3 reads CASSQGQASYNEQFF. CDR3 DNA sequence: TGCGCCAGCAGCCAGGGACAGGCTTCCTACAATGAGCAGTTCTTC.

Details on this clone: The junction and the germline gene differ at one end; a read error may be behind it. This chain joins TRBV7-2 and TRBJ2-3; 9 bases match TRBD2. Germline V gives CDR1 SGHTA, CDR2 FQGNSA. This CDR3 is built from 12 residues. CDR3 region: CASSLAAGGDSF. The CDR3 DNA sequence: TGTGCCAGCAGCTTAGCGGCGGGGGGGGACTCATTT.

The chain uses TRBV5-4 and TRBJ1-4; TRBD1 might be the D (5 bases). Germline CDR1 and CDR2: SGHNT and YYREEE (reference sequence). This CDR3 is built from 15 residues. Trimming cost V 3 bases and J 8 bases, with 17 bases left between them. CDR3 in amino acids: CASSSKGGPGEKLFF. As DNA, the CDR3 is TGTGCCAGCAGCTCAAAAGGAGGGCCAGGGGAAAAACTGTTTTTT. The full variable domain, with the rest looked up from reference TRBV5-4 and TRBJ1-4, is ETGVTQSPTHLIKTRGQQVTLRCSSQSGHNTVSWYQQALGQGPQFIFQYYREEENGRGNFPPRFSGLQFPNYSSELNVNALELDDSALYLCASSSKGGPGEKLFFGSGTQLSVL.

This clone has only a few counts. The rearrangement joins TRBV7-9 to TRBJ2-5; 8 positions agree with TRBD2. CDR1 is SEHNR and CDR2 is FQNEAQ in the germline V gene (reference sequence). J gave up 7 bases and V 4 bases, and 8 bases lay outside the gene matches. The CDR3 is 14 amino acids. In DNA form, the CDR3 reads TGTGCCAGCAGCTCCCGGACTAGCTTTGGGACCCAGTACTTC. Translated, it gives CASSSRTSFGTQYF.

The V gene is TRBV6-1, the J gene TRBJ1-2, with D possibly TRBD1 on 6 matching bases. The CDR3 covers 13 residues. The ends were cut back, 5 bases at V and 7 bases at J, with 14 bases in the middle. CDR1 and CDR2 (germline): MNHNS, SASEGT. CDR3 loop: CASSFRQVSGYTF. The CDR3 DNA is TGTGCCAGCAGTTTTCGACAGGTCTCTGGCTACACCTTC.

The chain combines TRBV7-9 with TRBJ1-4; tentatively, D is TRBD1 (5 bases). This CDR3 comprises 15 residues. Germline values: CDR1 SEHNR, CDR2 FQNEAQ (reference sequence). V dropped 2 bases and J dropped 8 bases, with 15 bases sitting between them. CDR3 nucleotide sequence: TGTGCCAGCAGCTTACCCCAGGCTGGGGGGGAAAAACTGTTTTTT. Its translation: CASSLPQAGGEKLFF.